This T cell receptor (beta chain) was captured by sequencing in a study of shared T cell receptors in the human thymus. TCRdb's table, derived via immunoSEQ multiplex PCR, lists solely in-frame clones and lacks some. There are some 660,000 clones in the sample; about 89% occur only once, and roughly 0.0086% lies in the top ten. The V end lost 2 bases, the J end lost 0 bases, and 11 bases lay between the germline ends. This CDR3 contains 17 residues. Germline V gene lookup returns CDR1 LNHNV and CDR2 YYDKDF (reference sequence). These data also featured in a second study, about human thymus T cells. That work contributes: Corrective cardiac surgery supplied the resected thymus tissue. Thymic as well as blood repertoires seemed to favor certain V and J genes unevenly. As related research reported, thymic repertoires overlapped highly among unrelated individuals.

Specimen: thymocytes. The chain uses TRBV15 and TRBJ2-6, with a weak D call TRBD1 (5 bases). The sequence came from a boy younger than two with a congenital heart defect. CDR3 region: CATSRLNRNSGANVLTF. CDR3 DNA sequence: TGTGCCACCAGCAGACTGAACAGGAACTCTGGGGCCAACGTCCTGACTTTC.